The clone carrying this T cell receptor (beta chain) was picked up a small number of times. Its antigen is undetermined. The data derive from a study of response to subunit inactivated influenza vaccine. Study-wide findings and caveats: The study's authors posited that every seasonal influenza vaccination enlists few new T cells.

TCRdb reprocessed the RT-PCR reads via MiXCR and lists one record per CDR3 protein. Among 450,000 to 700,000 distinct CDR3 sequences listed, about 15% were seen once. The ends were cut back, 6 bases at V and 7 bases at J, with 10 bases in the middle. CDR1 is SGHRS, CDR2 YFSETQ, per germline. The CDR3 totals 11 residues. The specimen was PBMCs from blood, collected 12 days after vaccination. The TCR sequence derives from a man between 50 and 59 years old who received an inactivated influenza vaccine. V and J are TRBV5-1 and TRBJ1-1; D is unclear. CDR3 residues: CASTWGSEAFF. The CDR3 DNA follows: TGCGCCAGCACCTGGGGTAGTGAAGCTTTCTTT. The full variable domain, with the rest looked up from reference TRBV5-1 and TRBJ1-1, is KAGVTQTPRYLIKTRGQQVTLSCSPISGHRSVSWYQQTPGQGLQFLFEYFSETQRNKGNFPGRFSGRQFSNSRSEMNVSTLELGDSALYLCASTWGSEAFFGQGTRLTVV.